Below, 20 T cell receptor beta chains from the same sample are listed, as sequenced in a study of CD8 T cells in Susac syndrome (dated by TCRdb to about 2019). The receptor library was made with the immunoSEQ multiplex PCR assay. RNA was extracted with the RNeasy kit and about 0.5 to 1 ug was reverse transcribed using random hexamers. The raw public reads went through TCRdb reprocessing: fastp at Q25, MiXCR clone calling, in-frame beta chains kept. Identical CDR3 proteins give one entry, which carries the most common genes and DNA. Within this sample are 77,000 or so distinct CDR3 sequences, with under 95% of them counted one time only. The top ten clonotypes cover around 0.52% of the sample. The specimen was CD4+ T cells from PBMCs. The source of these receptors is a human donor with Susac syndrome.

The V gene is TRBV6-5, the J gene TRBJ1-6; D uncertain. The germline V gene encodes CDR1 MNHEY and CDR2 SVGAGI. The CDR3 spans 14 residues. The V end was cut by 1 base, the J end by 10 bases, with 11 bases between. CDR3 region: CASSYFRLSSPLHF. As DNA, the CDR3 is TGTGCCAGCAGTTACTTCCGGCTATCATCACCCCTCCACTTT.

This CDR3 is CASSLNLGSSYEQYF. As DNA, the CDR3 is TGCGCCAGCAGCTTGAATTTGGGAAGCTCCTACGAGCAGTACTTC. The chain links TRBV5-1 to TRBJ2-7; no clear D gene. CDR3 length equals 15 residues. The V end lost 1 base, the J end lost 0 bases, and 11 bases lay between the germline ends. Germline V gene data show CDR1 as SGHRS and CDR2 as YFSETQ.

CDR3 sequence (DNA): TGTGCCAGCAGCCTCGGGACAGGGGGCGCGAGGAACTACGAGCAGTACTTC. It is translated as CASSLGTGGARNYEQYF. The chain couples TRBV2 to TRBJ2-7; TRBD1 matches 12 bases. V shed 6 bases and J 3 bases; nucleotides not matched to a gene: 12. CDR1 is SNHLY, CDR2 FYNNEI, per germline. This CDR3 region has 17 residues.

This clonotype was seen once. V and J are TRBV20-1 and TRBJ2-1, with a possible D match to TRBD2 (7 bases). Germline values: CDR1 DFQATT, CDR2 SNEGSKA (reference sequence). The CDR3 covers 14 residues. Trimming cost V 2 bases and J 4 bases, with 12 bases left between them. CDR3 amino acids: CSARLGGGYNEQFF. The CDR3 DNA reads TGCAGTGCTAGACTAGGGGGGGGTTACAATGAGCAGTTCTTC.

The rearrangement uses TRBV6-5 and TRBJ2-1, with 7 bases lining up with TRBD1. V was pared by 6 bases and J by 2 bases, with 7 bases of the junction left unmatched. The germline CDR1 and CDR2 sequences are MNHEY and SVGAGI. The CDR3 covers 15 residues. CDR3 sequence (DNA): TGTGCCAGCAGAAACGGGGACAGTCCCTACAATGAGCAGTTCTTC. Translation: CASRNGDSPYNEQFF.

Points on this clonotype: The junction departs from the called germline gene at one end, perhaps through a read error. The chain recombines TRBV3-1 with TRBJ2-3; TRBD2 matches at 10 bases. This CDR3 has 16 residues. The germline gives CDR1 LGHDT, CDR2 YNNKEL (reference sequence). This chain's CDR3 is CDSSQAPLAGANTQYF. The CDR3 nucleotides are TGTGACAGCAGCCAAGCCCCCCTAGCGGGGGCAAATACGCAGTATTTT.

This chain joins TRBV2 and TRBJ2-1; TRBD1 is a possible D gene (5 bases). V lost 9 bases to trimming and J lost 0 bases, with 12 bases between them. This CDR3 spans 14 amino acids. CDR1 and CDR2 (germline): SNHLY, FYNNEI. CDR3 bases: TGTGCCAGTTCTTTTAGGGGCTCCTACAATGAGCAGTTCTTC. Protein sequence: CASSFRGSYNEQFF.

V and J are TRBV5-1 and TRBJ2-3; D is possibly TRBD1 (5 bases). The CDR3 runs 17 residues. V dropped 4 bases and J dropped 2 bases, with 20 bases sitting between them. Germline-derived CDR1 and CDR2 are SGHRS and YFSETQ. CDR3: CASSPPYTDTFTDTQYF. CDR3 coding DNA: TGCGCCAGCAGCCCACCGTACACGGACACCTTCACAGATACGCAGTATTTT. The full variable domain, its missing parts supplied by reference TRBV5-1 and TRBJ2-3, is KAGVTQTPRYLIKTRGQQVTLSCSPISGHRSVSWYQQTPGQGLQFLFEYFSETQRNKGNFPGRFSGRQFSNSRSEMNVSTLELGDSALYLCASSPPYTDTFTDTQYFGPGTRLTVL.

The V and J genes are TRBV7-2 and TRBJ2-3, with a weak D call TRBD1 (6 bases). The CDR3 extends over 14 amino acids. Germline-derived CDR1 and CDR2 are SGHTA and FQGNSA. V lost 1 base and J 3 bases, leaving 8 bases between the germline ends. CDR3 loop: CASSLDRGTDTQYF. In DNA form, the CDR3 reads TGTGCCAGCAGCTTAGATAGGGGGACAGATACGCAGTATTTT.

The V call is TRBV12-3 or TRBV12-4, the J call TRBJ2-5, with TRBD2 identical over 8 bases. Germline trimming cut 5 bases from V and 5 bases from J; bases unmatched to any gene: 10. This CDR3 region has 15 residues. The CDR3 coding sequence is TGTGCCAGCAGTCCAAGGACTAGCCCCACGGAGACCCAGTACTTC. It yields the protein CASSPRTSPTETQYF.

This chain connects TRBV6-5 to TRBJ1-5, with no clear D. V dropped 2 bases and J dropped 0 bases, with 5 bases sitting between them. CDR1 is MNHEY, CDR2 SVGAGI, per germline. This CDR3 contains 14 residues. CDR3: CASSYDYSNQPQHF. CDR3 sequence (DNA): TGTGCCAGCAGTTACGACTATAGCAATCAGCCCCAGCATTTT.

This rearrangement joins TRBV4-2 to TRBJ1-2; a weak D match, TRBD1 (6 bases). Germline V gene sequence: CDR1 LGHNA, CDR2 YNFKEQ. The CDR3 consists of 18 residues. With 1 base removed from V and 4 bases from J, the gap between germline ends came to 22 bases. DNA of the CDR3: TGTGCCAGCAGCCAAGGCCCTATAGGGGGATCAATCCTCTATGGCTACACCTTC. It specifies CASSQGPIGGSILYGYTF.

The chain carries TRBV3-1 and TRBJ2-5; 8 bases are a match to TRBD2. Germline V gives CDR1 LGHDT, CDR2 YNNKEL (reference sequence). V dropped 5 bases and J dropped 5; count of bases not matched to a gene: 10. CDR3 length: 15 amino acids. The CDR3 DNA reads TGTGCCAGCAGCTGGGGGACTAGTTGGGGGGAGACCCAGTACTTC. Its protein is CASSWGTSWGETQYF.

The V and J genes are TRBV3-1 and TRBJ2-2; 12 bases agree with TRBD2. Looked up from germline, CDR1 is LGHDT and CDR2 is YNNKEL (reference sequence). Germline trimming cut 2 bases from V and 6 bases from J; bases unmatched to any gene: 7. The CDR3 is 17 amino acids. In DNA, the CDR3 is TGTGCCAGCAGCCAATCAGGACTAGCGGGGTCGTCCGGGGAGCTGTTTTTT. Translation gives CASSQSGLAGSSGELFF.

The CDR3 here is CASSLSYSYNEQFF. CDR3 sequence (DNA): TGTGCCAGCTCCCTCTCCTACTCCTACAATGAGCAGTTCTTC. The V gene is TRBV28, the J gene TRBJ2-1, with D hard to call. V was trimmed by 8 bases and J by 0 bases, leaving 11 bases between them. Germline loops: CDR1 MDHEN, CDR2 SYDVKM. The CDR3 sequence is 14 residues long.

The chain couples TRBV7-2 to TRBJ2-3; 7 nucleotides match TRBD1. Germline values: CDR1 SGHTA, CDR2 FQGNSA. This CDR3 region has 14 residues. V shed 4 bases, J shed 4 bases, and the junction held 5 bases outside the gene matches. The CDR3: CASSSGTGADTQYF. Written as DNA, the CDR3 is TGTGCCAGCAGCTCCGGAACAGGGGCAGATACGCAGTATTTT.

The chain is built from TRBV20-1 and TRBJ1-1; 7 bases map to TRBD1. The CDR3 sequence is 14 residues long. The V and J ends lost 3 bases and 4 bases, in that order; junction bases with no gene match: 8. Looked up from germline, CDR1 is DFQATT and CDR2 is SNEGSKA (reference sequence). Here the CDR3 reads CSASPTDRVTEAFF. CDR3 coding DNA: TGCAGTGCTAGTCCAACTGACAGGGTCACTGAAGCTTTCTTT.

This sequence joins TRBV5-1 and TRBJ1-2, with TRBD1 matching over 8 bases. V shed 0 bases and J 8 bases; nucleotides not matched to a gene: 6. This CDR3 contains 14 residues. Per germline, CDR1 SGHRS and CDR2 YFSETQ. The CDR3 region is CASSLDGQGYGYTF. Written as DNA, the CDR3 is TGCGCCAGCAGCTTGGACGGACAGGGTTACGGCTACACCTTC.

The gene calls are TRBV7-3 and TRBJ2-1; no clear D gene. V was pared by 2 bases and J by 7 bases, with 12 bases between. Per the germline V gene, CDR1 is SGHTA and CDR2 is FQGTGA. This CDR3 comprises 14 residues. The CDR3 DNA reads TGTGCCAGCAGCTTATATCCCTCGAGGAATGAGCAGTTCTTC. Protein product: CASSLYPSRNEQFF.

The chain employs TRBV19 and TRBJ2-7; perhaps TRBD2 as D (7 bases). Germline V gene data show CDR1 as LNHDA and CDR2 as SQIVND (reference sequence). V shed 9 bases and J shed 0 bases, with 21 bases lying between them. This CDR3 has 16 residues. This chain's CDR3 is CASSAAGAWGSYEQYF. The CDR3 DNA reads as TGTGCCAGCAGTGCCGCGGGGGCCTGGGGCTCCTACGAGCAGTACTTC.